Presented here are 23 T cell receptor beta chains from one specimen sequenced in a study of beta chain features in type 1 diabetes. Findings of the study overall: When Type 1 diabetes patients were examined, their TCRB CDR3s proved moderately but significantly shorter in all four CD4+ subsets.

The study reverse transcribed the entire isolated RNA, so it sequenced expressed TCRB transcripts. Measured with immunoSEQ multiplex PCR; TCRdb has only the in-frame clones, and not every one. The top ten clones hold more than 0.09% of a sample with 600,000 to 700,000 clones, roughly 12% of them seen once. For these receptors, no antigen is known. Sequencing input: naive CD4+ T cells from blood. Every receptor here comes from a man aged 25 to 40 with type 1 diabetes.

This clone was recorded a few times. The genes are TRBV27 and TRBJ2-5, with D perhaps matching TRBD1 or TRBD2 (5 bases each). The germline gives CDR1 MNHEY, CDR2 SMNVEV (reference sequence). V shed 1 base and J shed 1 base, with 13 bases lying between them. The CDR3 has 16 residues. CDR3 bases: TGTGCCAGCAGTTTATATCCGGGACGCAGCCAAGAGACCCAGTACTTC. This translates into CASSLYPGRSQETQYF.

This clone was counted only a few times. The CDR3 bases are TGTGCCAGCAGCTTAGTACAGGACCTCCAAGAGACCCAGTACTTC. It encodes CASSLVQDLQETQYF. The chain recombines TRBV7-6 with TRBJ2-5, with D possibly matching TRBD1 (5 bases). This CDR3 region has 15 residues. V lost 1 base and J 1 base, leaving 10 bases between the germline ends. Germline V CDR1 and CDR2: SGHVS, FNYEAQ.

The genes are TRBV14 and TRBJ2-2, with a weak D call TRBD2 (5 bases). Germline V gene lookup returns CDR1 SGHDN and CDR2 FVKESK. CDR3 size: 16 residues. V lost 1 base and J lost 4, with 13 bases in between. The CDR3 here is CASSQVGGGSTGELFF. DNA for the CDR3: TGTGCCAGCAGCCAAGTCGGTGGAGGTTCCACCGGGGAGCTGTTTTTT.

This sequence joins TRBV7-9 and TRBJ2-3, with a possible D match to TRBD2 (6 bases). The CDR3 contains 17 residues. CDR1 is SEHNR, CDR2 FQNEAQ, per germline (reference sequence). Trimming stripped 5 bases from V and 0 bases from J, with 18 bases between. As DNA, the CDR3 is TGTGCCAGCAGCCCGCTCGGGGCGGGGTCTAGCACAGATACGCAGTATTTT. It translates to CASSPLGAGSSTDTQYF. Based on the CDR3 plus reference TRBV7-9 and TRBJ2-3, the full variable domain is DTGVSQNPRHKITKRGQNVTFRCDPISEHNRLYWYRQTLGQGPEFLTYFQNEAQLEKSRLLSDRFSAERPKGSFSTLEIQRTEQGDSAMYLCASSPLGAGSSTDTQYFGPGTRLTVL.

As regards this clone: One end of the junction fails to match germline, which may point to a read error. The chain combines TRBV7-7 with TRBJ2-5, with 8 nucleotides matching TRBD1. The CDR3 covers 15 residues. In germline, CDR1 is SSHAT, CDR2 FNYEAQ (reference sequence). In DNA form, the CDR3 reads TGTGCTAGCAGCTTAGGACAGGGTAACCAAGAGACCCAGTACTTC. Amino acid sequence: CASSLGQGNQETQYF.

The chain links TRBV27 to TRBJ1-6, with 9 bases aligning to TRBD1. CDR3 length: 14 residues. Germline CDR1 reads MNHEY; CDR2 reads SMNVEV (reference sequence). V lost 7 bases to trimming and J lost 10 bases; unmatched junction nucleotides: 8. The DNA of the CDR3 is TGTGCCAGCACGACAGGACAGGGGAGGTCACCCCTCCACTTT. It yields the protein CASTTGQGRSPLHF.

This clone was counted between two and nine times. The chain recombines TRBV29-1 with TRBJ2-2; D unresolved. This CDR3 comprises 17 residues. Trimming took off 4 bases at V and 0 bases at J, with 18 bases between the two ends. CDR1 is SQVTM and CDR2 is ANQGSEA in the germline V gene. The CDR3 protein is CSVGYGYGRSNTGELFF. The DNA for the CDR3 is TGCAGCGTTGGCTATGGGTACGGCAGATCGAACACCGGGGAGCTGTTTTTT.

CDR3 DNA sequence: TGTGCCAGCAGCTTAGCTTCCCGGGACAGGGGTTACGAGCAGTACTTC. Its protein product is CASSLASRDRGYEQYF. The V and J genes are TRBV7-2 and TRBJ2-7, with TRBD1 matching over 10 bases. Trimming cost V 0 bases and J 4 bases; bases outside gene matches: 6. Looked up from germline, CDR1 is SGHTA and CDR2 is FQGNSA. The CDR3 has 16 residues.

This clone was found a few times. The rearrangement uses TRBV9 and TRBJ2-7; the D is unclear. V was clipped by 0 bases and J by 3 bases, with 10 bases between them. From germline, CDR1 is SGDLS and CDR2 YYNGEE. The length of the CDR3 is 14 residues. DNA for the CDR3: TGTGCCAGCAGCGTAGCTGGTCAGAACTACGAGCAGTACTTC. This translates into CASSVAGQNYEQYF.

The gene calls are TRBV5-4 and TRBJ1-2, with a tentative D call TRBD1 (5 bases). The CDR3 runs to 15 residues. CDR1 is SGHNT and CDR2 is YYREEE in the germline V gene (reference sequence). Deletions cut 3 bases from V and 6 bases from J, with 18 bases between. The CDR3, as DNA: TGTGCCAGCAGCTCCTCGGGGGGTAGATGGAATGGCTACACCTTC. Translated, it gives CASSSSGGRWNGYTF. The full variable domain, rest sourced from reference TRBV5-4 and TRBJ1-2, is ETGVTQSPTHLIKTRGQQVTLRCSSQSGHNTVSWYQQALGQGPQFIFQYYREEENGRGNFPPRFSGLQFPNYSSELNVNALELDDSALYLCASSSSGGRWNGYTFGSGTRLTVV.

This clone came up a few times. This rearrangement joins TRBV28 to TRBJ2-7; 9 bases fit TRBD1. The ends lost 6 bases at V and 6 bases at J; junction bases unmatched: 12. The CDR3 sequence is 15 residues long. Germline CDR1 is MDHEN and CDR2 is SYDVKM. The CDR3 DNA follows: TGTGCCAGCAGCCCCCGGGACAGGGATGCCGGCGAGCAGTACTTC. Translating it yields CASSPRDRDAGEQYF.

This clone was seen only a few times. The rearrangement joins TRBV27 to TRBJ2-1; 10 bases align to TRBD2. CDR1 and CDR2 from the germline V gene are MNHEY and SMNVEV (reference sequence). The CDR3 has 16 residues. V trimming: 5 bases; J trimming: 7 bases; junction bases outside the gene matches: 11. CDR3 in amino acids: CASSRLAGSAGNEQFF. CDR3 coding DNA: TGTGCCAGCAGTCGACTAGCGGGCTCAGCCGGGAATGAGCAGTTCTTC.

This clone was seen only a few times. Distinct nucleotide sequences in the sample also encode this CDR3. The rearrangement links TRBV7-9 to TRBJ2-7, with no clear D. The germline CDR1 and CDR2 sequences are SEHNR and FQNEAQ (reference sequence). This CDR3 comprises 12 residues. V was pared by 5 bases and J by 5 bases, with 10 bases between. The CDR3 protein is CASSPDRDEQYF. CDR3 coding DNA: TGTGCCAGCAGCCCGGACCGGGACGAGCAGTACTTC.

The chain couples TRBV5-1 to TRBJ2-2, with D possibly being TRBD1 (5 bases). V was cut by 0 bases and J by 1 base, with 10 bases left in between. The CDR3 runs 16 residues. Looked up from germline, CDR1 is SGHRS and CDR2 is YFSETQ. The CDR3 region has the DNA TGCGCCAGCAGCTTGGAAGGGGTTAGGAACACCGGGGAGCTGTTTTTT. Its translation is CASSLEGVRNTGELFF. Variable domain in full (rest from reference TRBV5-1 and TRBJ2-2): KAGVTQTPRYLIKTRGQQVTLSCSPISGHRSVSWYQQTPGQGLQFLFEYFSETQRNKGNFPGRFSGRQFSNSRSEMNVSTLELGDSALYLCASSLEGVRNTGELFFGEGSRLTVL.

This chain connects TRBV5-1 to TRBJ2-1; TRBD1 matches at 8 bases. Germline V gives CDR1 SGHRS, CDR2 YFSETQ. V lost 1 base, J lost 4 bases, and 4 bases stayed unmatched. The CDR3 loop spans 15 amino acids. The CDR3 here is CASSLQGAGYNEQFF. The CDR3 DNA sequence: TGCGCCAGCAGCTTGCAGGGGGCAGGGTACAATGAGCAGTTCTTC.

This clone has only a few counts. This chain links TRBV29-1 with TRBJ2-2, with D possibly matching TRBD2 (5 bases). From germline, CDR1 is SQVTM and CDR2 ANQGSEA. Between the trimmed V and J ends, which lost 5 bases and 4 bases, there was a span of 14 bases. This CDR3 has 14 amino acids. The CDR3 DNA reads TGCAGCGTTCGGCATAGGGAGAGCACCGGGGAGCTGTTTTTT. It is translated as CSVRHRESTGELFF.

Only a few counts were recorded for this clone. V usage is TRBV6-5 and J usage is TRBJ1-5, with D possibly TRBD1 on 6 matching bases. This CDR3 is 14 amino acids long. The V and J ends lost 5 bases and 2 bases respectively, with 10 bases between them. The germline V gene has CDR1 MNHEY and CDR2 SVGAGI. The DNA of the CDR3 is TGTGCCAGCAGTAATGGACAGCGCAATCAGCCCCAGCATTTT. Protein: CASSNGQRNQPQHF.

The chain carries TRBV7-9 and TRBJ1-5; D is ambiguous. The germline gives CDR1 SEHNR, CDR2 FQNEAQ (reference sequence). Between the trimmed V and J ends, which lost 4 bases and 7 bases, there was a span of 20 bases. The CDR3 contains 16 residues. CDR3 DNA: TGTGCCAGCAGCTCCCATAGAGACGGTATCGGGCAGCCCCAGCATTTT. Translated, it gives CASSSHRDGIGQPQHF.

As to this clone: Sequence at one end of the junction differs from germline and may be a read error. This chain connects TRBV29-1 to TRBJ2-2, with D possibly matching TRBD1 (5 bases). CDR3 length: 13 residues. Germline CDR1 is SQVTM and CDR2 is ANQGSEA. CDR3 loop: CSVGRAGTGELFF. The CDR3 DNA reads TGCAGTGTTGGCAGGGCCGGCACCGGGGAGCTGTTTTTT.

This chain links TRBV9 with TRBJ1-6; a possible D gene is TRBD1 (5 bases). Germline V gene sequence: CDR1 SGDLS, CDR2 YYNGEE. There are 12 residues in the CDR3. V was shortened by 8 bases and J by 11 bases, with 14 bases between the two germline ends. The CDR3 loop is CASQWGKPPLHF. CDR3 DNA: TGTGCCAGTCAGTGGGGGAAACCACCCCTCCACTTT.

V gene TRBV4-2 combines with J gene TRBJ2-3; D is possibly TRBD2 (6 bases). The CDR3 is 14 residues long. Germline CDR1 reads LGHNA; CDR2 reads YNFKEQ. Trimming cost V 2 bases and J 4 bases, with 10 bases left between them. This CDR3 reads CASSQMIAADTQYF. CDR3 nucleotide sequence: TGTGCCAGCAGCCAAATGATAGCGGCAGATACGCAGTATTTT.

Details on this clone: Other DNA sequences of this sample code for an identical CDR3. CDR3 bases: TGTGCCAGCAGCGTACAGGGGGCCGACACTGAAGCTTTCTTT. It translates to CASSVQGADTEAFF. The chain joins TRBV9 to TRBJ1-1, with TRBD1 matching over 8 bases. V shed 1 base, J shed 3 bases, and the junction held 2 bases outside the gene matches. This CDR3 is 14 amino acids long. Looked up from germline, CDR1 is SGDLS and CDR2 is YYNGEE.

The rearrangement uses TRBV7-7 and TRBJ2-1; 7 positions match TRBD2. Looked up from germline, CDR1 is SSHAT and CDR2 is FNYEAQ (reference sequence). The length of the CDR3 is 16 residues. V lost 5 bases, J lost 0 bases, and 7 bases stayed unmatched. CDR3 loop: CASSPLGGSSYNEQFF. CDR3 sequence (DNA): TGTGCCAGCAGCCCCCTCGGGGGGAGCTCCTACAATGAGCAGTTCTTC. Together with reference TRBV7-7 and TRBJ2-1, the CDR3 gives the full variable domain: GAGVSQSPRYKVTKRGQDVTLRCDPISSHATLYWYQQALGQGPEFLTYFNYEAQPDKSGLPSDRFSAERPEGSISTLTIQRTEQRDSAMYRCASSPLGGSSYNEQFFGPGTRLTVL.